This T cell receptor beta chain originates from a study of control samples from healthy donors and cancer patients. Some clones are missing from TCRdb's copy, which holds only in-frame ones; the method was immunoSEQ multiplex PCR. The repertoire has approximately 50,000 clones, roughly 87% of them found once; the top ten carry around 15%. The CDR3 extends over 13 amino acids. The ends lost 3 bases at V and 12 bases at J; junction bases unmatched: 8. CDR1 is SGDLS and CDR2 is YYNGEE in the germline V gene. The chain links TRBV9 to TRBJ2-1; 8 bases are a match to TRBD2. Sequencing input: PBMCs. The source is a man between 60 and 70 years old with head and neck cancer. This CDR3 is CASSGGTRRVQFF. The DNA for the CDR3 is TGTGCCAGCAGCGGGGGGACTAGACGCGTGCAGTTCTTC.